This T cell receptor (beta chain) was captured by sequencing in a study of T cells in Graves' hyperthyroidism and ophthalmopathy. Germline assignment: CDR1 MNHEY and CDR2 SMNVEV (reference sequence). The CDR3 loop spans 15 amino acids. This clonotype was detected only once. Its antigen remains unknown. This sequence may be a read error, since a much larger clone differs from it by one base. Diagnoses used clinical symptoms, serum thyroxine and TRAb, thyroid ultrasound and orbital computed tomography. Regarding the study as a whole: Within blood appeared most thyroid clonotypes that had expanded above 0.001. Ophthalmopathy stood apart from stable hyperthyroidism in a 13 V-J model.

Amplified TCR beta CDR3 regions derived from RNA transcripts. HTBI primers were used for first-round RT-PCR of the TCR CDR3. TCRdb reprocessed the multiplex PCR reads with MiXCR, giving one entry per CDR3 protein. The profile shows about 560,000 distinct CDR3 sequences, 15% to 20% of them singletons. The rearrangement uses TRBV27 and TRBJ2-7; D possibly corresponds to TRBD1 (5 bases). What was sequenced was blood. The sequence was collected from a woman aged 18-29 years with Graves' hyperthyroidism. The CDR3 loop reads CASSSTAYPLGERYF. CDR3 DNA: TGTGCCAGCAGTTCGACAGCCTATCCTTTGGGCGAGCGGTACTTC.